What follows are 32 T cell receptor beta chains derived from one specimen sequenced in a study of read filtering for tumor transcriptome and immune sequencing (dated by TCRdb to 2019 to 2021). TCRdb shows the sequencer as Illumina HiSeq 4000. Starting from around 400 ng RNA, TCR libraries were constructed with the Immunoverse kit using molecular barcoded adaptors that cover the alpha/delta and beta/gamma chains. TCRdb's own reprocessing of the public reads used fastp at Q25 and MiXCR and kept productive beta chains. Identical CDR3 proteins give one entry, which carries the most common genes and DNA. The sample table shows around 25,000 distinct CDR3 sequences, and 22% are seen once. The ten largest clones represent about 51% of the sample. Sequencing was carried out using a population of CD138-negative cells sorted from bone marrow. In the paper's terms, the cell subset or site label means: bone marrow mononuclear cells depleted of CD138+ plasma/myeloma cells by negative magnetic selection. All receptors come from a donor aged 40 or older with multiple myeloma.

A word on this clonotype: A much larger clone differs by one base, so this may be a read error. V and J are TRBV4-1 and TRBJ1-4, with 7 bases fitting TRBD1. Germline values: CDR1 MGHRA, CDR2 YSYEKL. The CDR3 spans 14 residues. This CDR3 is CASGQGGAGEKLFF. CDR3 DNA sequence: TGCGCCAGCGGCCAAGGGGGCGCCGGGGAAAAACTGTTTTTT.

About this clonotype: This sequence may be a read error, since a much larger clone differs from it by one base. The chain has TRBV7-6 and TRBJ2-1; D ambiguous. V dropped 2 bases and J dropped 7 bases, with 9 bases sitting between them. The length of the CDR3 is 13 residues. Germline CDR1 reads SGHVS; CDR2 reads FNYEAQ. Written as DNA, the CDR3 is TGTGCCAGCAGCTTAAACAAGAGGAATGAGCAGTTCTTC. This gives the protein CASSLNKRNEQFF.

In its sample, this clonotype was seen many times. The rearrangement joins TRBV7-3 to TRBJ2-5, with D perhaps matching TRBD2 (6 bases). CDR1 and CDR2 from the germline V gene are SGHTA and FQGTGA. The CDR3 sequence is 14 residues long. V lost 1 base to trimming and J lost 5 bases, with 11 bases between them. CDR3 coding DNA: TGTGCCAGCAGCTTAAACGGAGGGAGCGAGACCCAGTACTTC. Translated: CASSLNGGSETQYF. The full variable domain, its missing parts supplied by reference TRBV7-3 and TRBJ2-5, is GAGVSQTPSNKVTEKGKYVELRCDPISGHTALYWYRQSLGQGPEFLIYFQGTGAADDSGLPNDRFFAVRPEGSVSTLKIQRTERGDSAVYLCASSLNGGSETQYFGPGTRLLVL.

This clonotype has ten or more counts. CDR3 bases: TGCAGCGTTGAAGATGGCGGGGGCGAGAACACTGAAGCTTTCTTT. It yields the protein CSVEDGGGENTEAFF. The rearrangement joins TRBV29-1 to TRBJ1-1; perhaps TRBD1 as D (6 bases). Germline values: CDR1 SQVTM, CDR2 ANQGSEA. The length of the CDR3 is 15 residues. Trimming shortened V by 0 bases and J by 1 base, and 12 bases separated the two germline ends. Full variable domain (remainder filled in from reference TRBV29-1 and TRBJ1-1): SAVISQKPSRDICQRGTSLTIQCQVDSQVTMMFWYRQQPGQSLTLIATANQGSEATYESGFVIDKFPISRPNLTFSTLTVSNMSPEDSSIYLCSVEDGGGENTEAFFGQGTRLTVV.

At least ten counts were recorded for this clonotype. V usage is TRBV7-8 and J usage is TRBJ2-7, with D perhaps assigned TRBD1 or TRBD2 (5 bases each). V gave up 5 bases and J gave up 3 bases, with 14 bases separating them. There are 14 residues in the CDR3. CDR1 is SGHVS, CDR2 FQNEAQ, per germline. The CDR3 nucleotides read TGTGCCAGCAGCCCAGGTTCAGGGAGCTACGAGCAGTACTTC. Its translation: CASSPGSGSYEQYF.

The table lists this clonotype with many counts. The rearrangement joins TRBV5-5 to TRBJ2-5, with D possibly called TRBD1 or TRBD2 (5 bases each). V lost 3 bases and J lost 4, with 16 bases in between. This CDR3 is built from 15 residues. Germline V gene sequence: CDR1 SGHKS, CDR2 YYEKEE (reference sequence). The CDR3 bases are TGTGCCAGCAGCTCCCGACCGAGTGGGGGAGAGACCCAGTACTTC. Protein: CASSSRPSGGETQYF.

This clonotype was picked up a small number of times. The CDR3 DNA sequence: TGTGCCAGCAGTGCCTATCCTCAAGAGACCCAGTACTTC. Translation: CASSAYPQETQYF. This chain uses TRBV25-1 with TRBJ2-5, with no clear D. CDR1 is MGHDK, CDR2 SYGVNS, per germline. V gave up 4 bases and J gave up 2 bases, with 8 bases separating them. The CDR3 has 13 amino acids.

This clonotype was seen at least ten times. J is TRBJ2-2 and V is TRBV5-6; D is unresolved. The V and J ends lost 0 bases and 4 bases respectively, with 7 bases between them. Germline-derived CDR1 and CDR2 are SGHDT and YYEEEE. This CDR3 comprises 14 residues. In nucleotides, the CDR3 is TGTGCCAGCAGCTTGGGCCTGCTCACCGGGGAGCTGTTTTTT. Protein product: CASSLGLLTGELFF.

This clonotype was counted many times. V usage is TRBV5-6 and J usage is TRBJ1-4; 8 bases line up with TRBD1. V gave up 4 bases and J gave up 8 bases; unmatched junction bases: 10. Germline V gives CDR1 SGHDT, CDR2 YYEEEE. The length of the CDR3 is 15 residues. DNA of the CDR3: TGTGCCAGCAGCCGACGCGTCAGGGGGCGAGAAAAACTGTTTTTT. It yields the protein CASSRRVRGREKLFF. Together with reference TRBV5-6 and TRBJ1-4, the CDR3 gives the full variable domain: DAGVTQSPTHLIKTRGQQVTLRCSPKSGHDTVSWYQQALGQGPQFIFQYYEEEERQRGNFPDRFSGHQFPNYSSELNVNALLLGDSALYLCASSRRVRGREKLFFGSGTQLSVL.

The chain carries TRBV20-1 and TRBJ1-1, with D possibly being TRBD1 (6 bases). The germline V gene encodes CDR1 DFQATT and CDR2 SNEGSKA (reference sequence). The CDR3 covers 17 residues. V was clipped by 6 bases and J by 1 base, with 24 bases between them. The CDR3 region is CSASGGGGGNGNTEAFF. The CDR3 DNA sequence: TGCAGTGCCTCGGGGGGCGGGGGTGGGAACGGGAACACTGAAGCTTTCTTT.

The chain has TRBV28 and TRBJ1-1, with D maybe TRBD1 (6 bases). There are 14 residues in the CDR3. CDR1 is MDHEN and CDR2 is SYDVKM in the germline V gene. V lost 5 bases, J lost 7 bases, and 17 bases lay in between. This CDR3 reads CASSPPPLTGEAFF. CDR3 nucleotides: TGTGCCAGCAGTCCACCCCCCCTGACAGGTGAAGCTTTCTTT.

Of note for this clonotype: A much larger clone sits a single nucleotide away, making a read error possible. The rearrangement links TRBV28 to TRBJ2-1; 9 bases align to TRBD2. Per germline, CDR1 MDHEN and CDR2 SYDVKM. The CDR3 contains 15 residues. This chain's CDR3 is CASSLAGGESNEQSF. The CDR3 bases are TGTGCCAGCAGTTTAGCGGGGGGGGAGTCGAATGAGCAGTCCTTC.

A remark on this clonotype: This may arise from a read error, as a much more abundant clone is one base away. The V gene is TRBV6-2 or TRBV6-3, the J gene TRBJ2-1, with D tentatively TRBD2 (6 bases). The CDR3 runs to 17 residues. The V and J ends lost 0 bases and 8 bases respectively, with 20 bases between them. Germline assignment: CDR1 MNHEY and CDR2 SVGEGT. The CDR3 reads CASSYSGTCFILHEQFF. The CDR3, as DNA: TGTGCCAGCAGTTACTCAGGGACTTGCTTTATTTTGCATGAGCAGTTCTTC.

CDR3 residues: CASSLAGEVNTIYF. The CDR3 region has the DNA TGTGCCAGCAGCTTAGCGGGGGAGGTGAACACCATATATTTT. The gene calls are TRBV7-6 and TRBJ1-3, with D possibly matching TRBD1 (5 bases). The V end was cut by 0 bases, the J end by 7 bases, with 10 bases between. The CDR3 is made up of 14 amino acids. The germline V gene encodes CDR1 SGHVS and CDR2 FNYEAQ.

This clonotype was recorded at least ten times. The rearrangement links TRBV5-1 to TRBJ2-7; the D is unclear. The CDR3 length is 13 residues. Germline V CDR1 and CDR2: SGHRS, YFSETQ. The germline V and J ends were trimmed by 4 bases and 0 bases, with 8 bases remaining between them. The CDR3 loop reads CASSSDNSYEQYF. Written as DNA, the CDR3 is TGCGCCAGCAGCAGCGACAACTCCTACGAGCAGTACTTC.

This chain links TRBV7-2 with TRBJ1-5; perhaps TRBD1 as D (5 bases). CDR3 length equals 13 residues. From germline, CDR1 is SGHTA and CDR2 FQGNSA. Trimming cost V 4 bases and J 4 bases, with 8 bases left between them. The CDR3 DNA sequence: TGTGCCAGCAGCTCGTCAGGGAATCAGCCCCAGCATTTT. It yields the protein CASSSSGNQPQHF.

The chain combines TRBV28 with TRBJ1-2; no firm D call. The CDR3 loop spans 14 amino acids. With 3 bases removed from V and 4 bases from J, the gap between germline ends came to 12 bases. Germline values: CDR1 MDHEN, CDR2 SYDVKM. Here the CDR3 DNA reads TGTGCCAGCAGTTTCCACGTCCCATTCTATGGCTACACCTTC. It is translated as CASSFHVPFYGYTF.

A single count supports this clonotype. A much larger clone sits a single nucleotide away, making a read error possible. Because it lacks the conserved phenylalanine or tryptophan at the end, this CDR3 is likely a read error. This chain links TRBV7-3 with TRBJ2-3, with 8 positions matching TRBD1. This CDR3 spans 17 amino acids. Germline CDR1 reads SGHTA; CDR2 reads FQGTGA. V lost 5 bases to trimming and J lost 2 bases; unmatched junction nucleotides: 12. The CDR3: CASSPSPGTGNTDTQYS. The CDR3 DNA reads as TGTGCCAGCAGCCCATCTCCCGGGACAGGCAACACAGATACGCAGTATTCT.

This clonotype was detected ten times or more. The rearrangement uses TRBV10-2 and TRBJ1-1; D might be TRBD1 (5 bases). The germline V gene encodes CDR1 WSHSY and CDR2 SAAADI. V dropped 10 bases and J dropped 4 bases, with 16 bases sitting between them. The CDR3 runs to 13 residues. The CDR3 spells CATGQGGGTEAFF. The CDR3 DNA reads TGCGCCACTGGTCAGGGAGGTGGCACTGAAGCTTTCTTT.

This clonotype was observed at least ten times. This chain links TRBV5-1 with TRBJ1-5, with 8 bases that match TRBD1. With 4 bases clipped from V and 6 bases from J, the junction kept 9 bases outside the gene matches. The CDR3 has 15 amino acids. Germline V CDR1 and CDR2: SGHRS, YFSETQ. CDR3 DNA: TGCGCCAGCAGCGCCGGGACAGGTGGGGGTCAGCCCCAGCATTTT. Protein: CASSAGTGGGQPQHF.

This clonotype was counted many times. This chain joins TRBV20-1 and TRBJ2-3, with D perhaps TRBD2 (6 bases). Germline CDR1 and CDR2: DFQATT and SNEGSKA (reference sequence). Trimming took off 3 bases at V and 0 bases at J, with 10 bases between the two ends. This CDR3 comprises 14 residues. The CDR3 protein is CSASWGVSTDTQYF. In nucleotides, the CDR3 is TGCAGTGCTAGCTGGGGGGTTAGCACAGATACGCAGTATTTT.

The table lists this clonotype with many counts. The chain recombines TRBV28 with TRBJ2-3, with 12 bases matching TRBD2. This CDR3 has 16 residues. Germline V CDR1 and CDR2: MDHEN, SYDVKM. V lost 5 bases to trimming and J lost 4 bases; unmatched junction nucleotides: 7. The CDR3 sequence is CASSPPSGGEADTQYF. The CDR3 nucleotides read TGTGCCAGCAGTCCACCTAGCGGGGGGGAGGCAGATACGCAGTATTTT.

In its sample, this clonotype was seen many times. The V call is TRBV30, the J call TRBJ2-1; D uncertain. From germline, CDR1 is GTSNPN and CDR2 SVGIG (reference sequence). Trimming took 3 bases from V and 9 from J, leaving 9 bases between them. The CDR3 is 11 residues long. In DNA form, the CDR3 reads TGTGCCTGGAGAAACTACGGTGAGCAGTTCTTC. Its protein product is CAWRNYGEQFF.

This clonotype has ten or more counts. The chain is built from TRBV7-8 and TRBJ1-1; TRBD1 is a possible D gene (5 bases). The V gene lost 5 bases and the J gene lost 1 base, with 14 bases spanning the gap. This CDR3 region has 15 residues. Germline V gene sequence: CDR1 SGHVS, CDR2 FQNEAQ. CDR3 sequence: CASSRGDVGNTEAFF. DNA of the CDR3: TGTGCCAGCAGCCGAGGGGACGTCGGGAACACTGAAGCTTTCTTT.

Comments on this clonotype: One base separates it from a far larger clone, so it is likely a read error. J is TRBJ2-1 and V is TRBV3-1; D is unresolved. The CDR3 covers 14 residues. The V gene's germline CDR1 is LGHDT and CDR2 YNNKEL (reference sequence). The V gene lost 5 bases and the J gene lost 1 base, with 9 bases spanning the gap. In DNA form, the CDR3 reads TGTGCCAGCAGCGTAGGCGGTTCCTACAATGAGCAGTTCTTC. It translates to CASSVGGSYNEQFF.

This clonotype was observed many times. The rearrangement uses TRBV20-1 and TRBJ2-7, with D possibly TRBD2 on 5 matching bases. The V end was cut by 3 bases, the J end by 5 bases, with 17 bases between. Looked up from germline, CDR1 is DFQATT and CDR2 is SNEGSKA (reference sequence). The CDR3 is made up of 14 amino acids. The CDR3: CSASVPPYGDEQYF. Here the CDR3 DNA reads TGCAGTGCTAGTGTCCCCCCCTACGGGGACGAGCAGTACTTC.

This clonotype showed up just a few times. For the CDR3, the DNA is TGTGCCAGCAGCCCCGGGACAGTGAACTACAATGAGCAGTTCTTC. Amino acid sequence: CASSPGTVNYNEQFF. The V and J genes are TRBV7-6 and TRBJ2-1; 7 positions match TRBD1. The J segment lost 3 bases and the V segment lost 5 bases, leaving 7 bases of the junction unmatched. The CDR3 length is 15 residues. Germline values: CDR1 SGHVS, CDR2 FNYEAQ. Looking up the rest from reference TRBV7-6 and TRBJ2-1 gives the full variable domain: GAGVSQSPRYKVTKRGQDVALRCDPISGHVSLYWYRQALGQGPEFLTYFNYEAQQDKSGLPNDRFSAERPEGSISTLTIQRTEQRDSAMYRCASSPGTVNYNEQFFGPGTRLTVL.

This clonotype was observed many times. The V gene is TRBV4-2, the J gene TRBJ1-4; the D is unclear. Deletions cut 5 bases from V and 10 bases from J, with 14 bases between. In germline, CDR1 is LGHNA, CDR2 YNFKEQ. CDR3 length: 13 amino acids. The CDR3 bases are TGTGCCAGCAGCTCAAACCTGGCGGGAAAACTGTTTTTT. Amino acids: CASSSNLAGKLFF.

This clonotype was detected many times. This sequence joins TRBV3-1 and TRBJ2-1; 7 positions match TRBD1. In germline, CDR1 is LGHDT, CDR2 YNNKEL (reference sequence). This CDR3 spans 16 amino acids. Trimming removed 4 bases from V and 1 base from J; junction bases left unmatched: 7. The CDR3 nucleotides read TGTGCCAGCAGCCCCTCCCCAGGGGGATCCTACAATGAGCAGTTCTTC. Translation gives CASSPSPGGSYNEQFF.

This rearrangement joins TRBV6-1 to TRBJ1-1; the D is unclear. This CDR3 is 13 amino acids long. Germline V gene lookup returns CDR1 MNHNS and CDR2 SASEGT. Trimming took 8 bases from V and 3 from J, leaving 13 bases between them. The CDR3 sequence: CASVRGFDTEAFF. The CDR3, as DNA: TGTGCCAGCGTGCGAGGGTTTGACACTGAAGCTTTCTTT.

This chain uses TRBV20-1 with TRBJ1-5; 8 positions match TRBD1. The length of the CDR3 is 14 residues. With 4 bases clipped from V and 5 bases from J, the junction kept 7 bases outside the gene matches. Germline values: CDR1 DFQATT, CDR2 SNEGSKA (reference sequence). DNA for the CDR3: TGCAGTGCTACTAGAGGACAGGGCCATCAGCCCCAGCATTTT. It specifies CSATRGQGHQPQHF.

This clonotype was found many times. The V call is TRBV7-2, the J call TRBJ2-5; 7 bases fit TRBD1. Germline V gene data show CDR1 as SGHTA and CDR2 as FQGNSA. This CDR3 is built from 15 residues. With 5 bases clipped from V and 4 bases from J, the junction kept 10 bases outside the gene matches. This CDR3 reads CASSELGQFRETQYF. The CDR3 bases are TGTGCCAGCAGCGAGTTGGGACAGTTTAGAGAGACCCAGTACTTC. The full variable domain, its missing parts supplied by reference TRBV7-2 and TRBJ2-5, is GAGVSQSPSNKVTEKGKDVELRCDPISGHTALYWYRQSLGQGLEFLIYFQGNSAPDKSGLPSDRFSAERTGGSVSTLTIQRTQQEDSAVYLCASSELGQFRETQYFGPGTRLLVL.